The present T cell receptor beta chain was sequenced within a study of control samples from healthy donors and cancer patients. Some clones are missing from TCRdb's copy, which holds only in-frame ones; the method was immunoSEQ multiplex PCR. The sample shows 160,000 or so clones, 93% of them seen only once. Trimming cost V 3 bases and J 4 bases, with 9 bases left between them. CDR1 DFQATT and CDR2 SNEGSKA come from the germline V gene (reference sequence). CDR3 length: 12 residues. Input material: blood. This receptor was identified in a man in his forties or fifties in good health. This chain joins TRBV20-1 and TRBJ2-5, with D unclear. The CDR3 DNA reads TGCAGTGCTAGTGAAGGTTTAGAGACCCAGTACTTC. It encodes CSASEGLETQYF.